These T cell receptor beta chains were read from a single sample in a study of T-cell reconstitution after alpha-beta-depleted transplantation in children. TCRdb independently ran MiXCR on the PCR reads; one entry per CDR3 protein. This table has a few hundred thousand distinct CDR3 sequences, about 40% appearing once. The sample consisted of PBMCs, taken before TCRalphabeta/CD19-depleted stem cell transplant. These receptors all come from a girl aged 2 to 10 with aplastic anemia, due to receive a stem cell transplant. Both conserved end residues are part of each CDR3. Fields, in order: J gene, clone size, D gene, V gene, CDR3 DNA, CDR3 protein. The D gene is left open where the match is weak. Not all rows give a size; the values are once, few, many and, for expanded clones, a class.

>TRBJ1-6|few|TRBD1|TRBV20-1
TGCAGTGCTAGGGTACAGGGGAGTTCACCCCTCCACTTT
CSARVQGSSPLHF
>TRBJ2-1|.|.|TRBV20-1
TGCAGTGCTAGGGATTTCCAGTCCTACAATGAGCAGTTCTTC
CSARDFQSYNEQFF
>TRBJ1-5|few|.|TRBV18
TGTGCCAGCTCACCAGTCTGGGGGCCGAATAGCAATCAGCCCCAGCATTTT
CASSPVWGPNSNQPQHF
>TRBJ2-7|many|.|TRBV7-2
TGTGCCAGCAGCTTAGCGCGGCGCGAGCAGTACTTC
CASSLARREQYF
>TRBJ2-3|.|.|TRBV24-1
TGTGCCACCAGTGATTTCGCCGCCAGGGAGACAGATACGCAGTATTTT
CATSDFAARETDTQYF
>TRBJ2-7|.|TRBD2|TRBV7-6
TGTGCCAGCAGCTTATATCGGGGGGGCCATGAGCAGTACTTC
CASSLYRGGHEQYF
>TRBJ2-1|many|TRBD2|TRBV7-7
TGTGCCAGCAGCACTAGCCCACTAGCGGGAGGGCTCGGTGAGCAGTTCTTC
CASSTSPLAGGLGEQFF
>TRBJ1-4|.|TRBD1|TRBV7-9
TGTGCCAGCAGTCTGGATGGACAGGCGATTAATGAAAAACTGTTTTTT
CASSLDGQAINEKLFF
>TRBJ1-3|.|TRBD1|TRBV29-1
TGCAGCGCCCGACAGGGGGAAAGTGGAAACACCATATATTTT
CSARQGESGNTIYF
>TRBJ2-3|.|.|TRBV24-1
TGTGCCACCAGTTTGGACAGCGCTAGCACAGATACGCAGTATTTT
CATSLDSASTDTQYF
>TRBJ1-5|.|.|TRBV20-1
TGCAGTGCTAGAGAGGGAAGAGGGGGCAATCAGCCCCAGCATTTT
CSAREGRGGNQPQHF
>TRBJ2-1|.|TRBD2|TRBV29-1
TGCAGCGTCCTACTAGCGGGATCTCGCAATGAGCAGTTCTTC
CSVLLAGSRNEQFF
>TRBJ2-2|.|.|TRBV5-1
TGCGCCAGCAGCTTCCGCAGGGACACCGGGGAGCTGTTTTTT
CASSFRRDTGELFF
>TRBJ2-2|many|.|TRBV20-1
TGCAGTGCCGAGCGTCAGGGCGGCGGGGAGCTGTTTTTT
CSAERQGGGELFF
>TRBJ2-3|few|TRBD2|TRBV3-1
TGTGCCAGCAGCCTTAGCGGGAGGCGAACAGATACGCAGTATTTT
CASSLSGRRTDTQYF
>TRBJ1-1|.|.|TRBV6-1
TGTGCCAGCAGTGAAGCGAGGAGGGTATCAGCTTTCTTT
CASSEARRVSAFF
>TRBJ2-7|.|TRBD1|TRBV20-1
TGCAGTGCTCCGACAGGGGCCCTCTCCTACGAGCAGTACTTC
CSAPTGALSYEQYF
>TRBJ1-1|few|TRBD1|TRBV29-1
TGCAGCGTATCTGGACAGGGCACTGAAGCTTTCTTT
CSVSGQGTEAFF
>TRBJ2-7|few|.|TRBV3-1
TGTGCCAGCAGCCAAGATCGAAGTAGAGAGCAGTACTTC
CASSQDRSREQYF
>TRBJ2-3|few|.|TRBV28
TGTGCCAGCAGCCTGAAGGGACACAACTCCGATACGCAGTATTTT
CASSLKGHNSDTQYF
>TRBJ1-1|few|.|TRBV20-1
TGCAGTGCTAAGGGGCATACTGAAGCTTTCTTT
CSAKGHTEAFF
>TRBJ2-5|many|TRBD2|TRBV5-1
TGCGCCAGCAGCCGGACTAGCGGGAGGGCCAAGGAGACCCAGTACTTC
CASSRTSGRAKETQYF
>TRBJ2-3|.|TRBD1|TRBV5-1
TGCGCCAGCAGCGCGGACAGGACAGGGAGCACAGATACGCAGTATTTT
CASSADRTGSTDTQYF
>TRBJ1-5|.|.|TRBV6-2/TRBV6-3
TGTGCCAGCAGTTACTCGGGGTTTGGACAAGGGGCTATTAGCAATCAGCCCCAGCATTTT
CASSYSGFGQGAISNQPQHF
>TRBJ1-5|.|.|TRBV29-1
TGCAGCGTAGACGACGGACGCAATCAGCCCCAGCATTTT
CSVDDGRNQPQHF
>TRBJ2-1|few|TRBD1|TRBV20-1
TGCAGTGCTAGAGACGGAGGGACAGGGGGGGGGAATGAGCAGTTCTTC
CSARDGGTGGGNEQFF
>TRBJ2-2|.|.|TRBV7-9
TGTGCCAGCAGCTCCTTACTGGACACCGGGGAGCTGTTTTTT
CASSSLLDTGELFF
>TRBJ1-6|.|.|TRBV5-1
TGCGCCAGCAGCTTAAACAGGGAAAATTCACCCCTCCACTTT
CASSLNRENSPLHF
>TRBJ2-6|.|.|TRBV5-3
TGTGCCAGAAGCAGCCCCCTCTCTGGGGCCAACGTCCTGACTTTC
CARSSPLSGANVLTF
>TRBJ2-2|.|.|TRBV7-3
TGTGCCAGCAGCTGGCAGGGTACGGCCGGGGAGCTGTTTTTT
CASSWQGTAGELFF
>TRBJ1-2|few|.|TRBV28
TGTGCCAGCGGGGGGGGCAGGGGCTTTGGCTACACCTTC
CASGGGRGFGYTF
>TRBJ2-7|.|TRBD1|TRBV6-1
TGTGCCAGCAGCCGACAGGGGGCTGTTTACGAGCAGTACTTC
CASSRQGAVYEQYF
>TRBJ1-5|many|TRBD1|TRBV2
TGTGCCAGCAGAGGACAGGGAAATCAGCCCCAGCATTTT
CASRGQGNQPQHF
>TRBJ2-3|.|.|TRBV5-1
TGCGCCAGCAGCTTGGACGGGAGCGCAGATACGCAGTATTTT
CASSLDGSADTQYF
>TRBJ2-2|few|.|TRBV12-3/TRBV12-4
TGTGCCAGCACTCTCCTCGGGGTAAACGCCGGGGAGCTGTTTTTT
CASTLLGVNAGELFF
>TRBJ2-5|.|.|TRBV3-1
TGTGCCAGCACACAGTCGAGAGAGACCCAGTACTTC
CASTQSRETQYF
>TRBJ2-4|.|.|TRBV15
TGTGCCACCCTAGCCTGGCCGGGAAACATTCAGTACTTC
CATLAWPGNIQYF
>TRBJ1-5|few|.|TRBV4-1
TGCGCCAGCAGCCAAGAAGCGGCAGCCCTCAATCAGCCCCAGCATTTT
CASSQEAAALNQPQHF
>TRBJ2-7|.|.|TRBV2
TGTGCCAGCAGTCGGCAGGTCTCCTACGAGCAGTACTTC
CASSRQVSYEQYF
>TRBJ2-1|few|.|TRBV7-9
TGTGCCAGCAGCTTATACCAGGGTAGGTCCTACAATGAGCAGTTCTTC
CASSLYQGRSYNEQFF
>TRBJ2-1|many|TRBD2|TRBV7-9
TGTGCCAGCAGCGCCGGGACTAGCGGTAACAATGAGCAGTTCTTC
CASSAGTSGNNEQFF